This T cell receptor (beta chain) came from a study of shared clonotypes between healthy human individuals. Terminally differentiated effector memory CD45RA+ cells were excluded by CCR7 positive selection of CD45RO-negative cells. This CDR3 has 14 amino acids. V was shortened by 0 bases and J by 0 bases, with 7 bases between the two germline ends. The germline gives CDR1 SGHKS, CDR2 YYEKEE (reference sequence). Profiled with immunoSEQ multiplex PCR; TCRdb holds only in-frame clones, not every one. The sample has about 2 million clones; just under 95% are singletons. The clonotype originates from a man in his late teens or twenties in good health. This chain uses TRBV5-5 with TRBJ2-7; D remains ambiguous. What was sequenced was naive CD8+ T cells sorted from blood. The CDR3 sequence is CASSLVEASYEQYF. CDR3 coding DNA: TGTGCCAGCAGCTTGGTCGAAGCCTCCTACGAGCAGTACTTC.